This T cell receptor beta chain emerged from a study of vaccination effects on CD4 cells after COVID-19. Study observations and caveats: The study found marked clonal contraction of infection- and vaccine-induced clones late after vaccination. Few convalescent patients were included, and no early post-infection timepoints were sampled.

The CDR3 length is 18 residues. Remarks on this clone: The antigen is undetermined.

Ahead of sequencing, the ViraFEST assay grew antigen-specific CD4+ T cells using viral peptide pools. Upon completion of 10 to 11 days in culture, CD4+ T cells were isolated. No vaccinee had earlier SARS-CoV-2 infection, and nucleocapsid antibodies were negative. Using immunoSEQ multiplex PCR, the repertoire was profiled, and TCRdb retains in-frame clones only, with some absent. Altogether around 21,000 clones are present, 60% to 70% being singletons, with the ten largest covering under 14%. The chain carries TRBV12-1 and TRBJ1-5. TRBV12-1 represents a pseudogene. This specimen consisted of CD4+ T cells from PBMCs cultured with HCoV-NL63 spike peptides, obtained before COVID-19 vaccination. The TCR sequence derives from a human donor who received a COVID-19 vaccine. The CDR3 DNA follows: TGTGCCAGCAGCTTCGCGACCGTCACTAGTTATAGCAATCAGCCCCAGCATTTT. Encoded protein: CASSFATVTSYSNQPQHF.